A single sample is the source of the 24 T cell receptor beta chains below, sequenced in a study of cytomegalovirus exposure and HLA in healthy donors (dated by TCRdb to about 2017). Library construction relied on the immunoSEQ multiplex PCR assay. For the multiplex PCR, a mixture combining 60 forward primers for TCR Vbeta segments and 13 reverse primers for TCR Jbeta segments was used. The table was pulled from immuneACCESS by TCRdb, which kept in-frame rearrangements only. Such tables lose some clones; where checked, under half of the loss comes from unresolved V genes, and the rest has no known cause. This sample holds 130,000 to 150,000 clones; around 80% were observed only once. The biggest ten clones account for 9% to 10% of the sample. Material: PBMCs. The receptor source for this set is a woman aged 60-75 years in good health and CMV-seropositive.

The rearrangement joins TRBV28 to TRBJ2-1; D possibly corresponds to TRBD1 (5 bases). Germline values: CDR1 MDHEN, CDR2 SYDVKM. The V end lost 2 bases, the J end lost 8 bases, and 16 bases lay between the germline ends. CDR3 length equals 15 residues. CDR3 region: CASSLGWGPIDEQFF. CDR3 in DNA: TGTGCCAGCAGTTTAGGCTGGGGCCCGATTGATGAGCAGTTCTTC.

The chain joins TRBV21-1 to TRBJ2-6; no DNA check was done on the table's D call, TRBD1. TRBV21-1 is given as a pseudogene. This CDR3 region has 20 residues. CDR3 sequence: CAIADRGLAKSLAGANVLTF. The CDR3 coding sequence is TGTGCCATCGCTGACAGGGGGCTAGCGAAATCACTTGCTGGGGCCAACGTCCTGACTTTC.

The chain has TRBV9 and TRBJ2-7, with D maybe TRBD1 (7 bases). The germline V and J ends were trimmed by 3 bases and 3 bases, with 13 bases remaining between them. The CDR3 extends over 14 amino acids. Germline V gives CDR1 SGDLS, CDR2 YYNGEE. The CDR3 reads CASSGRQGLYEQYF. CDR3 DNA: TGTGCCAGCAGCGGCCGACAGGGACTCTACGAGCAGTACTTC. Using reference TRBV9 and TRBJ2-7 for the parts outside the CDR3, the full variable domain is DSGVTQTPKHLITATGQRVTLRCSPRSGDLSVYWYQQSLDQGLQFLIQYYNGEERAKGNILERFSAQQFPDLHSELNLSSLELGDSALYFCASSGRQGLYEQYFGPGTRLTVT.

V gene TRBV2 combines with J gene TRBJ2-7; 8 positions match TRBD2. V was clipped by 5 bases and J by 6 bases; unmatched bases: 9. The CDR3 runs to 14 residues. Germline V gene sequence: CDR1 SNHLY, CDR2 FYNNEI. Written as DNA, the CDR3 is TGTGCCAGCAGTTTACGGGGGGGGCCGGGCGAGCAGTACTTC. Protein product: CASSLRGGPGEQYF.

CDR3 DNA sequence: TGTGCCAGCAGACGAGCCGGGGGTGAGCAGTTCTTC. Translation gives CASRRAGGEQFF. The rearrangement joins TRBV2 to TRBJ2-1, with a weak D call TRBD2 (6 bases). Trimming cost V 6 bases and J 9 bases, with 12 bases left between them. The CDR3 contains 12 residues. Germline V gives CDR1 SNHLY, CDR2 FYNNEI.

This clone was picked up one time. V is TRBV15 and J is TRBJ1-4; maybe TRBD1 (6 bases). CDR1 and CDR2 (germline): LNHNV, YYDKDF (reference sequence). V was shortened by 3 bases and J by 8 bases, with 13 bases between the two germline ends. The CDR3 is made up of 14 amino acids. The chain's CDR3 is CATSRTAGEEKLFF. The CDR3 DNA follows: TGTGCCACCAGCAGGACGGCAGGGGAAGAAAAACTGTTTTTT.

The gene calls are TRBV4-3 and TRBJ2-2, with a tentative D call TRBD1 (6 bases). Germline V gene lookup returns CDR1 LGHNA and CDR2 YSLEER. The V and J ends lost 1 base and 0 bases respectively, with 12 bases between them. The CDR3 totals 17 residues. CDR3 DNA sequence: TGCGCCAGCAGCCAAGCTCCACAGGGCCCGAACACCGGGGAGCTGTTTTTT. As protein: CASSQAPQGPNTGELFF.

This chain uses TRBV19 with TRBJ2-5, with 8 bases matching TRBD2. Germline CDR1 LNHDA, CDR2 SQIVND (reference sequence). CDR3 length equals 16 residues. With 5 bases clipped from V and 1 base from J, the junction kept 9 bases outside the gene matches. CDR3 nucleotides: TGTGCCAGTAGTTTACTAGCGGCGGGGGGCCAAGAGACCCAGTACTTC. It specifies CASSLLAAGGQETQYF.

The chain uses TRBV4-3 and TRBJ2-7; 7 bases are a match to TRBD1. Germline V gene data show CDR1 as LGHNA and CDR2 as YSLEER. V lost 4 bases, J lost 3 bases, and 9 bases stayed unmatched. CDR3 length equals 15 residues. CDR3 loop: CASSLQVRGFYEQYF. CDR3 DNA: TGCGCCAGCAGCCTTCAGGTCAGGGGGTTCTACGAGCAGTACTTC.

A few counts support this clone. This chain connects TRBV2 to TRBJ2-1; no reliable D call. Germline-derived CDR1 and CDR2 are SNHLY and FYNNEI. V shed 6 bases and J shed 0 bases, with 12 bases lying between them. There are 15 residues in the CDR3. The CDR3 spells CASRSVESSYNEQFF. The CDR3 DNA is TGTGCCAGCAGATCAGTCGAAAGCTCCTACAATGAGCAGTTCTTC.

The chain is built from TRBV5-6 and TRBJ1-1; tentative D call: TRBD1 (6 bases). The CDR3 consists of 16 residues. The germline V gene has CDR1 SGHDT and CDR2 YYEEEE. V was cut by 3 bases and J by 4 bases, with 19 bases left in between. CDR3 sequence: CASSSGGHRRFTEAFF. For the CDR3, the DNA is TGTGCCAGCAGCTCGGGGGGGCACCGAAGGTTCACTGAAGCTTTCTTT.

This chain connects TRBV15 to TRBJ2-3; 8 nucleotides match TRBD2. J lost 6 bases, V lost 1 base, and 9 bases had no gene match. This CDR3 region has 16 residues. The V gene's germline CDR1 is LNHNV and CDR2 YYDKDF (reference sequence). DNA for the CDR3: TGTGCCACCAGCAGAGGTACTAGCGGAGTCGGGGATACGCAGTATTTT. Its translation is CATSRGTSGVGDTQYF.

V usage is TRBV11-3 and J usage is TRBJ2-7; the D is unclear. V was cut by 6 bases and J by 0 bases, with 12 bases left in between. Germline lookup yields CDR1 SGHNT and CDR2 YENEEA. This CDR3 spans 14 amino acids. The CDR3 is CASRRSAPSYEQYF. CDR3 coding DNA: TGTGCCAGCAGGAGGTCAGCTCCCTCCTACGAGCAGTACTTC.

The rearrangement uses TRBV9 and TRBJ2-3, with 10 bases lining up with TRBD2. With V trimmed by 4 bases and J by 0 bases, 2 bases remained unmatched. The germline V gene has CDR1 SGDLS and CDR2 YYNGEE. The CDR3 length is 15 residues. The CDR3 here is CASSLLAGSTDTQYF. DNA of the CDR3: TGTGCCAGCAGCCTACTAGCGGGAAGCACAGATACGCAGTATTTT.

V gene TRBV28 combines with J gene TRBJ1-1; tentatively, D is TRBD1 (5 bases). Trimming left V 3 bases short and J 7 bases short, with 15 bases between. Germline assignment: CDR1 MDHEN and CDR2 SYDVKM. This CDR3 is built from 14 residues. The CDR3 DNA reads as TGTGCCAGCAGTTTGATTGGGGGGGACGGTGAAGCTTTCTTT. Translated, it gives CASSLIGGDGEAFF.

This chain joins TRBV5-4 and TRBJ2-1, with 7 bases that match TRBD1. Germline CDR1 SGHNT, CDR2 YYREEE (reference sequence). J lost 1 base, V lost 4 bases, and 5 bases had no gene match. The CDR3 runs 15 residues. Written as DNA, the CDR3 is TGTGCCAGCAGCCCAACAGGGGCGTCCTACAATGAGCAGTTCTTC. Residues: CASSPTGASYNEQFF.

V usage is TRBV7-2 and J usage is TRBJ2-7; possibly TRBD1 for D (6 bases). CDR3 size: 14 residues. Germline loops: CDR1 SGHTA, CDR2 FQGNSA. Trimming cost V 4 bases and J 2 bases, with 12 bases left between them. DNA of the CDR3: TGTGCCAGCAGCTCTCAGGGGTTCCCCTACGAGCAGTACTTC. Translating gives CASSSQGFPYEQYF.

The chain carries TRBV19 and TRBJ1-4; D possibly corresponds to TRBD1 (6 bases). The CDR3 runs to 14 residues. V lost 5 bases and J 5 bases, leaving 12 bases between the germline ends. The germline gives CDR1 LNHDA, CDR2 SQIVND (reference sequence). CDR3: CASSVNQGNEKLFF. CDR3 DNA sequence: TGTGCCAGTAGTGTAAATCAGGGGAATGAAAAACTGTTTTTT. The full variable domain, in which reference TRBV19 and TRBJ1-4 provide the parts outside the CDR3, is DGGITQSPKYLFRKEGQNVTLSCEQNLNHDAMYWYRQDPGQGLRLIYYSQIVNDFQKGDIAEGYSVSREKKESFPLTVTSAQKNPTAFYLCASSVNQGNEKLFFGSGTQLSVL.

The rearrangement uses TRBV28 and TRBJ2-4; TRBD1 might be the D (6 bases). Trimming left V 6 bases short and J 0 bases short, with 15 bases between. The germline V gene encodes CDR1 MDHEN and CDR2 SYDVKM. This CDR3 contains 16 residues. CDR3 sequence: CASSYRAELAKNIQYF. Here the CDR3 DNA reads TGTGCCAGCAGCTACAGGGCTGAACTAGCCAAAAACATTCAGTACTTC.

The CDR3 is CASSSLAGGSYEQYF. The DNA for the CDR3 is TGTGCCAGCAGCTCTTTAGCGGGGGGATCCTACGAGCAGTACTTC. This rearrangement joins TRBV5-4 to TRBJ2-7, with 10 nucleotides matching TRBD2. V dropped 3 bases and J dropped 1; count of bases not matched to a gene: 4. Per the germline V gene, CDR1 is SGHNT and CDR2 is YYREEE (reference sequence). The CDR3 has 15 amino acids.

CDR3 in DNA: TGTGCCAGCACCCTGACAGGGGGAAAACTTTATGGCTACACCTTC. Translation gives CASTLTGGKLYGYTF. V and J are TRBV4-2 and TRBJ1-2, with 9 positions matching TRBD1. CDR1 is LGHNA and CDR2 is YNFKEQ in the germline V gene. The CDR3 is 15 amino acids. V shed 7 bases and J 5 bases; nucleotides not matched to a gene: 11.

This chain links TRBV9 with TRBJ2-3; 11 bases map to TRBD1. Trimming at V came to 6 bases and at J to 4 bases, leaving 7 bases not matched to a gene. Germline loops: CDR1 SGDLS, CDR2 YYNGEE. The CDR3 length is 15 residues. The DNA for the CDR3 is TGTGCCAGCAACATCCGGGGACAGGGGGCAGATACGCAGTATTTT. It yields the protein CASNIRGQGADTQYF.

The chain combines TRBV30 with TRBJ2-3; the match to TRBD2 covers 8 bases. The germline V gene has CDR1 GTSNPN and CDR2 SVGIG (reference sequence). CDR3 length: 14 amino acids. The J segment lost 6 bases and the V segment lost 0 bases, leaving 5 bases of the junction unmatched. This CDR3 is CAWSVLGGEDTQYF. CDR3 DNA sequence: TGTGCCTGGAGTGTACTCGGGGGGGAGGATACGCAGTATTTT.

This rearrangement joins TRBV7-9 to TRBJ2-1; D gene unclear. Germline CDR1 reads SEHNR; CDR2 reads FQNEAQ (reference sequence). The V end was cut by 5 bases, the J end by 7 bases, with 6 bases between. The CDR3 spans 11 residues. The CDR3 nucleotides are TGTGCCAGCAGCCCGGTTAATGAGCAGTTCTTC. This codes for CASSPVNEQFF.